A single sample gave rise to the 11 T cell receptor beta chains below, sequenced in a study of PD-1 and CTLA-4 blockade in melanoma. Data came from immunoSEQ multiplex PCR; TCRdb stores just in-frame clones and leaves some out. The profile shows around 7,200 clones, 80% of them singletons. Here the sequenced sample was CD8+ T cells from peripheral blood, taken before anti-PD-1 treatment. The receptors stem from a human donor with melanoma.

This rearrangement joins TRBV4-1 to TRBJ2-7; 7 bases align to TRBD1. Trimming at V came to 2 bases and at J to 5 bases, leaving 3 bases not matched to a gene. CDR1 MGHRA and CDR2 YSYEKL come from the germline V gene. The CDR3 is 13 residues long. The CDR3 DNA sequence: TGCGCCAGCAGCCAAACACAGGGGAACGAGCAGTACTTC. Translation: CASSQTQGNEQYF.

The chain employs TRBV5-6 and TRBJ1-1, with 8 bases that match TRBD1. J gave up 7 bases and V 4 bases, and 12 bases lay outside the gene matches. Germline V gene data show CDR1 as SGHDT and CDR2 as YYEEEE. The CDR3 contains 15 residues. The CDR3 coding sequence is TGTGCCAGCAGCGAACAGGGGGAGAACCATATTGAAGCTTTCTTT. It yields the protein CASSEQGENHIEAFF.

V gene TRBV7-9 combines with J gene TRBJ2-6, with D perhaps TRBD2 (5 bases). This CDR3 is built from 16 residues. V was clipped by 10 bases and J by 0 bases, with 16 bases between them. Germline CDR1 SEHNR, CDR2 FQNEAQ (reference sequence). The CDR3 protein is CAIEALEGSGANVLTF. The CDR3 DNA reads TGTGCCATCGAGGCCCTTGAGGGCTCTGGGGCCAACGTCCTGACTTTC.

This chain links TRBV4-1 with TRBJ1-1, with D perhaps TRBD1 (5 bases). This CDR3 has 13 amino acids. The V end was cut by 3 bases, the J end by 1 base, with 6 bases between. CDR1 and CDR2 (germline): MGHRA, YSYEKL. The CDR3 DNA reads TGCGCCAGCAGCCAGGGGCCGAACACTGAAGCTTTCTTT. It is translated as CASSQGPNTEAFF.

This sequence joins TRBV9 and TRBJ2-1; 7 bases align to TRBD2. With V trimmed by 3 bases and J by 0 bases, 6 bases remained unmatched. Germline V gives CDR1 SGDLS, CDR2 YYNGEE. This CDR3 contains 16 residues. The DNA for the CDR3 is TGTGCCAGCAGCGAGGGAGGGAGGGGCTCCTACAATGAGCAGTTCTTC. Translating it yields CASSEGGRGSYNEQFF.

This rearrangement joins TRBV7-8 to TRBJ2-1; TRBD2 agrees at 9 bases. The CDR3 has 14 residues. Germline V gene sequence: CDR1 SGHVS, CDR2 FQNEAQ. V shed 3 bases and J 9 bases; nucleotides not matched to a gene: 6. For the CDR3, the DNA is TGTGCCAGCAGCTTGGTACTAGCGGGCAGTGAGCAGTTCTTC. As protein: CASSLVLAGSEQFF.

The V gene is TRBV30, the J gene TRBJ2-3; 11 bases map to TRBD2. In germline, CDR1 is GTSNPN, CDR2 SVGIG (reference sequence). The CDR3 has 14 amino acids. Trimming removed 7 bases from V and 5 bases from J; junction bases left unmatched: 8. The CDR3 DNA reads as TGTGCCTCCGCTAGCGGGGGGCACGTAGATACGCAGTATTTT. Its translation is CASASGGHVDTQYF.

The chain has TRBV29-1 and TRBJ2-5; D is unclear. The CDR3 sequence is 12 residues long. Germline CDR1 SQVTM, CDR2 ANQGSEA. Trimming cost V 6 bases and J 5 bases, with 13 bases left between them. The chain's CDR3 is CSVPYLGETQYF. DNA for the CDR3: TGCAGCGTCCCATACCTGGGGGAGACCCAGTACTTC.

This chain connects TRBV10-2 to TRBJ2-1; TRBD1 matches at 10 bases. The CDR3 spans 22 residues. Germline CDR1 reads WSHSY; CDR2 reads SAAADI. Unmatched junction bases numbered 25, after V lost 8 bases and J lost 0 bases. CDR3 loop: CASSRARLVTGTGESSYNEQFF. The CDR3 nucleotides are TGCGCCAGCTCCCGTGCCCGCCTGGTAACCGGGACAGGGGAGAGCTCCTACAATGAGCAGTTCTTC.

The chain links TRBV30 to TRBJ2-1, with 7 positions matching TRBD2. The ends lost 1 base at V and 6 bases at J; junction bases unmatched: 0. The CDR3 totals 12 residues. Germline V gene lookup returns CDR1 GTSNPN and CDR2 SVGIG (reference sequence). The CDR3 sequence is CAWSGTSNEQFF. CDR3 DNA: TGTGCCTGGAGTGGGACTAGCAATGAGCAGTTCTTC. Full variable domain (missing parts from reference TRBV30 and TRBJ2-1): SQTIHQWPATLVQPVGSPLSLECTVEGTSNPNLYWYRQAAGRGLQLLFYSVGIGQISSEVPQNLSASRPQDRQFILSSKKLLLSDSGFYLCAWSGTSNEQFFGPGTRLTVL.

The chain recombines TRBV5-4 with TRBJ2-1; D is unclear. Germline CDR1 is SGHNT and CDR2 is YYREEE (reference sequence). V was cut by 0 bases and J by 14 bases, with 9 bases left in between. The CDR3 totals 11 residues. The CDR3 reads CASSLAGLKFF. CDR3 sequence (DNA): TGTGCCAGCAGCTTGGCCGGGCTTAAGTTCTTC.